These 23 T cell receptor beta chains share one sample of origin, sequenced in a study of CD8 T cells in Susac syndrome. RNA, at about 0.5 to 1 ug, was reverse transcribed with random hexamers. TCRdb used MiXCR to reprocess the immunoSEQ multiplex PCR reads, holding one entry per CDR3 protein. The top ten hold approximately 0.094% of the sample, which has roughly 200,000 distinct CDR3 sequences, 85% to 95% seen once. The specimen sequenced was CD4+ T cells from PBMCs. The source of these receptors is a human donor in good health.

J is TRBJ1-1 and V is TRBV5-4; perhaps TRBD1 as D (5 bases). Trimming removed 0 bases from V and 2 bases from J, with 8 bases in between. Germline CDR1 and CDR2: SGHNT and YYREEE (reference sequence). This CDR3 is built from 14 residues. The CDR3 DNA reads as TGTGCCAGCAGCTTGGTGGGGGTTAACACTGAAGCTTTCTTT. Protein product: CASSLVGVNTEAFF.

The chain has TRBV5-1 and TRBJ1-2; D unclear. The CDR3 runs 12 residues. The germline CDR1 and CDR2 sequences are SGHRS and YFSETQ. V lost 4 bases to trimming and J lost 7 bases, with 11 bases between them. This CDR3 is CASSLEGPGYTF. As DNA, the CDR3 is TGCGCCAGCAGCCTGGAGGGCCCTGGCTACACCTTC.

The chain joins TRBV29-1 to TRBJ2-5; TRBD1 is a possible D gene (5 bases). Germline CDR1 reads SQVTM; CDR2 reads ANQGSEA. V dropped 3 bases and J dropped 0 bases, with 11 bases sitting between them. CDR3 length: 14 amino acids. The CDR3 region is CSVDGGRDQETQYF. The CDR3 nucleotides read TGCAGCGTTGATGGCGGCAGGGACCAAGAGACCCAGTACTTC.

This sequence joins TRBV10-3 and TRBJ2-1; no definite D call. V was clipped by 6 bases and J by 5 bases, with 11 bases between them. CDR1 and CDR2 (germline): ENHRY, SYGVKD. The CDR3 is 13 amino acids. CDR3 residues: CAISPALDNEQFF. The DNA for the CDR3 is TGTGCCATCAGCCCGGCCTTGGACAATGAGCAGTTCTTC.

In its sample, this clonotype was seen once. The J gene is TRBJ1-2, the V gene TRBV29-1; the D is unclear. Trimming stripped 2 bases from V and 6 bases from J, with 7 bases between. The germline V gene encodes CDR1 SQVTM and CDR2 ANQGSEA. The CDR3 sequence is 11 residues long. The DNA for the CDR3 is TGCAGCGTTGAACCCCGGGATGGCTACACCTTC. Translated: CSVEPRDGYTF.

The chain carries TRBV27 and TRBJ2-7; the match to TRBD1 covers 7 bases. CDR1 is MNHEY and CDR2 is SMNVEV in the germline V gene (reference sequence). This CDR3 spans 13 amino acids. Trimming at V came to 5 bases and at J to 4 bases, leaving 5 bases not matched to a gene. The CDR3 is CASSTTGRYEQYF. The CDR3 DNA follows: TGTGCCAGCAGTACGACAGGGCGATACGAGCAGTACTTC.

The rearrangement links TRBV13 to TRBJ2-7, with 8 bases fitting TRBD1. V shed 5 bases and J 6 bases; nucleotides not matched to a gene: 6. Germline loops: CDR1 PRHDT, CDR2 FYEKMQ (reference sequence). The CDR3 consists of 13 residues. The CDR3 bases are TGTGCCAGCAGCGCGGACAGGGCGTCCGAGCAGTACGTC. Translating gives CASSADRASEQYV.

The rearrangement joins TRBV7-2 to TRBJ2-3, with 7 positions matching TRBD1. The length of the CDR3 is 14 residues. V lost 4 bases to trimming and J lost 4 bases; unmatched junction nucleotides: 5. Per the germline V gene, CDR1 is SGHTA and CDR2 is FQGNSA. The CDR3 nucleotides read TGTGCCAGCAGCTCCTCGACAGGGCCAGATACGCAGTATTTT. Translation gives CASSSSTGPDTQYF.

A single count supports this clonotype. One junction end disagrees with the germline gene, perhaps due to a read error. V gene TRBV7-9 combines with J gene TRBJ2-7; TRBD1 is a possible D gene (5 bases). Germline assignment: CDR1 SEHNR and CDR2 FQNEAQ (reference sequence). This CDR3 contains 11 residues. The CDR3 region is CASSYEQVPVF. For the CDR3, the DNA is TGTGCCAGCAGCTACGAACAGGTACCGGTATTC.

This clonotype was counted a single time. V gene TRBV29-1 combines with J gene TRBJ1-5; D not resolved. Deletions cut 5 bases from V and 2 bases from J, with 10 bases between. In germline, CDR1 is SQVTM, CDR2 ANQGSEA. The CDR3 spans 13 residues. Here the CDR3 reads CSVRIGGNQPQHF. The CDR3 DNA sequence: TGCAGCGTTCGAATCGGGGGCAATCAGCCCCAGCATTTT.

The chain is built from TRBV30 and TRBJ1-1; 8 bases line up with TRBD1. This CDR3 contains 13 residues. Germline CDR1 GTSNPN, CDR2 SVGIG (reference sequence). The ends lost 3 bases at V and 9 bases at J; junction bases unmatched: 9. CDR3 bases: TGTGCCTGGAGATACTCAGGGGGCGATCAAGCTTTCTTT. Translation: CAWRYSGGDQAFF.

The chain uses TRBV29-1 and TRBJ2-1, with 8 bases identical to TRBD2. The CDR3 consists of 16 residues. Trimming took 7 bases from V and 2 from J; bases not matched to a gene: 13. The germline V gene has CDR1 SQVTM and CDR2 ANQGSEA. The CDR3 loop is CSAPGSGTATYNEQFF. The DNA for the CDR3 is TGCAGCGCCCCAGGTAGCGGGACGGCCACCTACAATGAGCAGTTCTTC.

The genes are TRBV10-3 and TRBJ2-6; D unclear. The CDR3 has 15 amino acids. The germline V and J ends were trimmed by 6 bases and 0 bases, with 9 bases remaining between them. The germline CDR1 and CDR2 sequences are ENHRY and SYGVKD. Here the CDR3 reads CAISLGSSGANVLTF. CDR3 nucleotides: TGTGCCATCAGCCTCGGAAGCTCTGGGGCCAACGTCCTGACTTTC.

The V call is TRBV12-3 or TRBV12-4, the J call TRBJ2-1; TRBD2 matches 8 bases. The V segment lost 5 bases and the J segment 4 bases; nucleotides outside the gene matches: 7. This CDR3 is 15 amino acids long. CDR3 nucleotides: TGTGCCAGCAGTCCGGAGGTAGCGGGGTACAATGAGCAGTTCTTC. Its protein is CASSPEVAGYNEQFF.

The chain carries TRBV30 and TRBJ2-3, with a possible D match to TRBD1 (6 bases). The CDR3 is 15 residues long. Germline V gives CDR1 GTSNPN, CDR2 SVGIG (reference sequence). V dropped 2 bases and J dropped 6 bases, with 18 bases sitting between them. CDR3: CAWSRDTPRGDTQYF. CDR3 DNA sequence: TGTGCCTGGAGTAGGGACACCCCGAGGGGTGATACGCAGTATTTT.

The J gene is TRBJ2-7, the V gene TRBV15; D possibly corresponds to TRBD1 (8 bases). V was trimmed by 0 bases and J by 7 bases, leaving 16 bases between them. The germline V gene encodes CDR1 LNHNV and CDR2 YYDKDF (reference sequence). The CDR3 runs 15 residues. DNA for the CDR3: TGTGCCACCAGCAGAGATCTAAGCGGGACAGGAGAGCAGTACGTC. This codes for CATSRDLSGTGEQYV.

J is TRBJ2-7 and V is TRBV20-1; D is undetermined. Germline CDR1 is DFQATT and CDR2 is SNEGSKA (reference sequence). V was cut by 7 bases and J by 2 bases, with 12 bases left in between. The CDR3 is 12 residues long. The chain's CDR3 is CSGQVGTYEQYF. CDR3 coding DNA: TGCAGTGGCCAAGTTGGGACCTACGAGCAGTACTTC.

The rearrangement links TRBV11-1 to TRBJ2-4; TRBD1 agrees at 8 bases. J gave up 7 bases and V 0 bases, and 5 bases lay outside the gene matches. CDR3 length: 15 amino acids. The germline V gene has CDR1 SGHAT and CDR2 FQDESV (reference sequence). CDR3 sequence: CASSLAGQVMNIQYF. In DNA form, the CDR3 reads TGTGCCAGCAGCTTAGCGGGACAGGTGATGAACATTCAGTACTTC.

CDR3 loop: CSVGTSSGANVLTF. Here the CDR3 DNA reads TGCAGCGTTGGAACGAGCTCTGGGGCCAACGTCCTGACTTTC. The chain couples TRBV29-1 to TRBJ2-6; D ambiguous. There are 14 residues in the CDR3. Trimming took 4 bases from V and 0 from J, leaving 7 bases between them. Germline values: CDR1 SQVTM, CDR2 ANQGSEA.

In its sample, this clonotype was seen once. This chain connects TRBV3-1 to TRBJ2-5; possibly TRBD1 for D (6 bases). CDR1 and CDR2 (germline): LGHDT, YNNKEL (reference sequence). The CDR3 is made up of 15 amino acids. The V and J ends lost 3 bases and 3 bases respectively, with 14 bases between them. CDR3 in DNA: TGTGCCAGCAGCCAGCAGGGGACGACAGAAGAGACCCAGTACTTC. This encodes CASSQQGTTEETQYF.

The V and J genes are TRBV7-2 and TRBJ2-5; TRBD1 agrees at 7 bases. Germline V gives CDR1 SGHTA, CDR2 FQGNSA. This CDR3 region has 16 residues. Losses at the gene ends were 6 bases for V and 1 base for J; bases not matched to a gene: 11. CDR3 DNA sequence: TGTGCCAGCAGTAGAAGGGGGCCAACATTCCAAGAGACCCAGTACTTC. Protein product: CASSRRGPTFQETQYF.

This clonotype has only one observation. This chain connects TRBV2 to TRBJ1-5, with D unclear. The germline V and J ends were trimmed by 7 bases and 6 bases, with 13 bases remaining between them. Germline V gene lookup returns CDR1 SNHLY and CDR2 FYNNEI. The CDR3 contains 13 residues. CDR3 amino acids: CASKRGGVQPQHF. The CDR3 nucleotides are TGTGCCAGCAAGCGGGGAGGCGTTCAGCCCCAGCATTTT.

This clonotype was picked up one time. This chain joins TRBV12-3 or TRBV12-4 and TRBJ2-2, with TRBD2 matching over 8 bases. After removal of 7 bases from V and 7 bases from J, the junction contained 11 bases not matched to a gene. The CDR3 contains 15 residues. The CDR3 here is CASTPGGAHRGELFF. In DNA form, the CDR3 reads TGTGCCAGCACCCCCGGGGGGGCGCACCGCGGGGAGCTGTTTTTT.